Listed below are T cell receptor beta chains from one sample, sequenced in a study of cytomegalovirus exposure and HLA in healthy donors. Libraries were prepared by immunoSEQ multiplex PCR; TCRdb keeps only in-frame clonotypes and omits some of them. The profile covers around 96,000 clones, with about 80% appearing a single time and roughly a tenth taken by the ten largest. Sequenced sample: PBMCs. These receptors all come from a man aged 25-45 years in good health and CMV-seropositive. CDR3s include the opening cysteine and the closing phenylalanine or tryptophan. D genes are given only for firm matches. Clone size is given for some rows only: seen once, a few or many times, or a class if the clone is expanded.

J gene: TRBJ2-1
D gene: TRBD2
V gene: TRBV4-3
clone size: -
CDR3 protein: CASSQDMGGVYNEQFF
CDR3 DNA: TGCGCCAGCAGCCAAGATATGGGGGGGGTATACAATGAGCAGTTCTTC

J gene: TRBJ2-1
D gene: -
V gene: TRBV20-1
clone size: -
CDR3 protein: CSAATYNEQFF
CDR3 DNA: TGCAGTGCTGCAACATACAATGAGCAGTTCTTC

J gene: TRBJ1-5
D gene: -
V gene: TRBV28
clone size: -
CDR3 protein: CASITGSNQPQHF
CDR3 DNA: TGTGCCAGCATTACAGGGAGCAATCAGCCCCAGCATTTT

J gene: TRBJ1-1
D gene: -
V gene: TRBV11-1
clone size: -
CDR3 protein: CASSLDSPNTEAFF
CDR3 DNA: TGTGCCAGCAGCTTGGACAGCCCGAACACTGAAGCTTTCTTT

J gene: TRBJ1-5
D gene: -
V gene: TRBV18
clone size: -
CDR3 protein: CASSPGRDQPQHF
CDR3 DNA: TGTGCCAGCTCACCAGGGCGGGATCAGCCCCAGCATTTT

J gene: TRBJ1-3
D gene: -
V gene: TRBV7-9
clone size: -
CDR3 protein: CASSLGGGGNTIYF
CDR3 DNA: TGTGCCAGCAGCTTGGGGGGAGGCGGAAACACCATATATTTT

J gene: TRBJ1-3
D gene: -
V gene: TRBV4-2
clone size: once
CDR3 protein: CASSQFGRASGNTIYF
CDR3 DNA: TGTGCCAGCAGCCAATTTGGGAGGGCGTCCGGAAACACCATATATTTT

J gene: TRBJ1-2
D gene: -
V gene: TRBV28
clone size: few
CDR3 protein: CASSSATGFYYGYTF
CDR3 DNA: TGTGCCAGCAGTTCAGCGACTGGGTTTTACTATGGCTACACCTTC

J gene: TRBJ2-2
D gene: -
V gene: TRBV6-4
clone size: few
CDR3 protein: CASSDAQGFEDTGELFF
CDR3 DNA: TGTGCCAGCAGTGACGCACAGGGTTTCGAAGACACCGGGGAGCTGTTTTTT

J gene: TRBJ2-3
D gene: TRBD1
V gene: TRBV6-1
clone size: -
CDR3 protein: CASSEAGTGRTDTQYF
CDR3 DNA: TGTGCCAGCAGTGAAGCCGGGACAGGGCGCACAGATACGCAGTATTTT

J gene: TRBJ1-2
D gene: TRBD1
V gene: TRBV6-1
clone size: -
CDR3 protein: CASSDRTGRSDGYTF
CDR3 DNA: TGTGCCAGCAGTGATAGGACAGGGCGAAGCGATGGCTACACCTTC

J gene: TRBJ1-2
D gene: -
V gene: TRBV14
clone size: -
CDR3 protein: CASSSRTALYGYTF
CDR3 DNA: TGTGCCAGCAGCTCACGGACAGCGCTCTATGGCTACACCTTC

J gene: TRBJ1-5
D gene: -
V gene: TRBV6-1
clone size: -
CDR3 protein: CASSDHGTNNQPQHF
CDR3 DNA: TGTGCCAGCAGTGATCACGGGACAAACAATCAGCCCCAGCATTTT

J gene: TRBJ1-1
D gene: -
V gene: TRBV15
clone size: -
CDR3 protein: CATSRGVQGRNTEAFF
CDR3 DNA: TGTGCCACCAGCAGAGGGGTTCAGGGGAGGAACACTGAAGCTTTCTTT

J gene: TRBJ2-1
D gene: TRBD1
V gene: TRBV11-2
clone size: -
CDR3 protein: CASSAGTGTYNEQFF
CDR3 DNA: TGTGCCAGCAGTGCCGGGACAGGGACCTACAATGAGCAGTTCTTC

J gene: TRBJ2-2
D gene: -
V gene: TRBV7-9
clone size: once
CDR3 protein: CASSLLTGELFF
CDR3 DNA: TGTGCCAGCAGCTTACTGACCGGGGAGCTGTTTTTT

J gene: TRBJ2-3
D gene: -
V gene: TRBV15
clone size: -
CDR3 protein: CATSTRLVFGDTQYF
CDR3 DNA: TGTGCCACCAGCACCCGACTAGTGTTTGGCGATACGCAGTATTTT

J gene: TRBJ2-3
D gene: TRBD2
V gene: TRBV6-4
clone size: few
CDR3 protein: CASSRGGETDTQYF
CDR3 DNA: TGTGCCAGCAGTCGCGGGGGGGAGACAGATACGCAGTATTTT

J gene: TRBJ1-1
D gene: -
V gene: TRBV2
clone size: once
CDR3 protein: CDSSEGLRGHTEAFF
CDR3 DNA: TGTGACAGCAGTGAAGGCCTACGAGGGCACACTGAAGCTTTCTTT

J gene: TRBJ1-6
D gene: TRBD1
V gene: TRBV7-2
clone size: -
CDR3 protein: CASSPGTAYNSPLHF
CDR3 DNA: TGTGCCAGCAGCCCCGGGACAGCTTATAATTCACCCCTCCACTTT

J gene: TRBJ2-6
D gene: -
V gene: TRBV6-4
clone size: few
CDR3 protein: CASSDSNSGANVLTF
CDR3 DNA: TGTGCCAGCAGTGACTCTAACTCTGGGGCCAACGTCCTGACTTTC

J gene: TRBJ2-7
D gene: TRBD1
V gene: TRBV5-1
clone size: -
CDR3 protein: CASSFADRAVYEQYF
CDR3 DNA: TGCGCCAGCAGCTTCGCGGACAGGGCTGTCTACGAGCAGTACTTC

J gene: TRBJ1-5
D gene: -
V gene: TRBV28
clone size: once
CDR3 protein: CASSLYLRGEQPQHF
CDR3 DNA: TGTGCCAGCAGTTTATATTTGCGGGGGGAACAGCCCCAGCATTTT

J gene: TRBJ2-6
D gene: -
V gene: TRBV5-5
clone size: few
CDR3 protein: CASSLGWGPGANVLTF
CDR3 DNA: TGTGCCAGCAGCTTGGGTTGGGGGCCTGGGGCCAACGTCCTGACTTTC

J gene: TRBJ2-3
D gene: TRBD1
V gene: TRBV10-1
clone size: few
CDR3 protein: CASSESFQSDRAVDTQYF
CDR3 DNA: TGCGCCAGCAGTGAGTCGTTCCAATCCGACAGGGCGGTAGATACGCAGTATTTT

J gene: TRBJ1-5
D gene: TRBD1
V gene: TRBV6-5
clone size: -
CDR3 protein: CATRQGPNQPQHF
CDR3 DNA: TGTGCCACCAGACAGGGACCAAATCAGCCCCAGCATTTT

J gene: TRBJ2-4
D gene: -
V gene: TRBV11-2
clone size: -
CDR3 protein: CASSANPDRNIQYF
CDR3 DNA: TGTGCCAGCAGCGCCAATCCGGACAGAAACATTCAGTACTTC

J gene: TRBJ1-1
D gene: -
V gene: TRBV6-1
clone size: -
CDR3 protein: CASSVWSGTEAFF
CDR3 DNA: TGTGCCAGCAGTGTCTGGAGCGGCACTGAAGCTTTCTTT

J gene: TRBJ2-7
D gene: TRBD2
V gene: TRBV7-2
clone size: -
CDR3 protein: CASSRTSGWSSYEQYF
CDR3 DNA: TGTGCCAGCAGCCGGACTAGCGGGTGGAGCTCCTACGAGCAGTACTTC